The clone carrying this T cell receptor beta chain was found many times. RNA was extracted from bulk tissue without any cell sorting. The library came from three nested PCR rounds adapted from ARM-PCR protocols. TCRdb passed the multiplex PCR reads through MiXCR, listing each CDR3 protein once. The sample lists 89,000 or so distinct CDR3 sequences; roughly two thirds were seen once. This sample is part of a study of tumor and adjacent non-tumor tissue in lung cancer. Germline CDR1 SGHNT, CDR2 YYREEE (reference sequence). The CDR3 extends over 15 amino acids. The V segment lost 0 bases and the J segment 4 bases; nucleotides outside the gene matches: 4.

What was sequenced was lung tumor tissue. This sequence joins TRBV5-4 and TRBJ1-2, with 9 bases that match TRBD1. This clonotype was obtained from a man between 65 and 85 years old with non-small cell lung cancer. The CDR3 spells CASSLETGGSYGYTF. CDR3 bases: TGTGCCAGCAGCTTGGAGACAGGGGGTTCCTATGGCTACACCTTC.